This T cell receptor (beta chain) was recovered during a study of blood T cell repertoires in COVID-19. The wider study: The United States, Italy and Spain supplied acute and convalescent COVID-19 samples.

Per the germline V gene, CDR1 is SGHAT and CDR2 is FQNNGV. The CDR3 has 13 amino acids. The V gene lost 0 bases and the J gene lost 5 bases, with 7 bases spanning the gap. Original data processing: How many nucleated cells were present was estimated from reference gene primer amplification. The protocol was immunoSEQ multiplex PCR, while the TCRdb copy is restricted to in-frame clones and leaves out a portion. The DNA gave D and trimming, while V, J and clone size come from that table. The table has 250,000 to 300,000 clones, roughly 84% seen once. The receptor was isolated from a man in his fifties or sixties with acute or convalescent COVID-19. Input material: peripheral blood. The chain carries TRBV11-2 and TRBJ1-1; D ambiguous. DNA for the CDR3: TGTGCCAGCAGCTTAGATCCCACAACTGAAGCTTTCTTT. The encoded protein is CASSLDPTTEAFF.